The sequence of this T cell receptor beta chain was determined in a study of early T cells in non-severe SARS-CoV-2 infection (dated by TCRdb to about 2021). In terms of the full investigation: Bulk RNA from unsorted whole blood was used for TCR sequencing, so alpha and beta chains could not be paired.

Counted from cysteine to phenylalanine, this CDR3 has 14 amino acids. Only the CDR3 DNA stays, 42 bases, in frame from base 1. The V and J ends are trimmed by 2 bases and 5 bases, leaving 12 bases between them. For this clonotype: Its specific antigen is unknown. No per-base quality is available; no much larger clone lies one base away.

A case-control design nested within a healthcare worker cohort in London, UK, was used, with weekly nasopharyngeal swab PCR tests and blood sampling performed. Healthcare workers were recruited between 23 and 31 March 2020, during the week of the UK lockdown, and were followed weekly for up to about 16 weeks. The investigation overall reported the following: VDJdb matching was skewed toward anti-spike CD8 responses and likely underestimated virus-specific expansions by missing private and CD4 specificities.

The library was made by 5' RACE. Instrument used: NextSeq 500. To correct for sequencing error and PCR bias, the TCR library protocol tagged individual cDNA molecules with unique molecular identifiers. Both TCR alpha and beta chains were sequenced, and tight co-correlation was observed between alpha and beta sequence abundances in each sample. In the authors' own workflow: Decombinator V4 was used to annotate the V gene, J gene and CDR3 of the TCR sequences. Expanded TCRs were defined as changing significantly between any two time points under a Poisson model with p below 0.0001. TCR abundances were normalised to the total number of TCRs sequenced per sample and expressed as counts per million. TRAV1-2 paired with TRAJ12, TRAJ20 or TRAJ33 defined MAIT TCRs, while TRAV10 paired with TRAJ18 defined iNKT TCRs. A search of VDJdb, accessed on 1 November 2021, was run for TCRs annotated to CMV, EBV and SARS-CoV-2, with TCRs annotated for multiple antigens excluded. The public reads were reprocessed in TCRdb via fastp at Q25 and MiXCR, keeping in-frame beta chains. Merged by CDR3 protein, the rows form single entries marked with the most common genes and DNA. TCRdb, rather than the study authors, made the V and J calls. A total of approximately 68,000 distinct CDR3 sequences appear in this sample, 9.5% to 13% of them only once. The top ten hold under 10% of the sample.

The receptor comes from an adult who was a healthcare worker with PCR-confirmed SARS-CoV-2 infection or an uninfected control (not recorded which). In this chain, TRBV12-3 or TRBV12-4 is recombined with TRBJ1-2; the D gene assignment is ambiguous. Sequencing was performed on whole blood, taken at baseline. The DNA reads TGTGCCAGCAGTTTAACCCGCCACGAATATGGCTACACCTTC. Its translation is CASSLTRHEYGYTF.